This TCR beta chain is drawn from a study of blood T cell repertoires in COVID-19. Overall study context: Acute-phase and convalescent COVID-19 samples originated in the United States, Italy and Spain. T cells, B-cell-depleted T cells, or PBMCs provided the cDNA or gDNA that served as material.

Original processing notes: Reference gene primers were amplified, and this amplification served to estimate nucleated cell counts. Clones were sequenced by immunoSEQ multiplex PCR, and TCRdb holds only the in-frame ones, with some missing. V, J and clone size were drawn from that table, and D and trimming were deduced from the DNA. The data contain fewer than 200,000 clones, roughly 73% of them singletons. The specimen sequenced was peripheral blood. This sequence was found in a man in his 70s with acute or convalescent COVID-19.

CDR3 DNA sequence: TGTGCCATCAGGGGAGACTCTGGGGCCAACGTCCTGACTTTC. This encodes CAIRGDSGANVLTF. V and J are TRBV10-3 and TRBJ2-6; D is perhaps TRBD2 (5 bases). CDR3 length: 14 residues. Looked up from germline, CDR1 is ENHRY and CDR2 is SYGVKD. The V end lost 6 bases, the J end lost 0 bases, and 6 bases lay between the germline ends.